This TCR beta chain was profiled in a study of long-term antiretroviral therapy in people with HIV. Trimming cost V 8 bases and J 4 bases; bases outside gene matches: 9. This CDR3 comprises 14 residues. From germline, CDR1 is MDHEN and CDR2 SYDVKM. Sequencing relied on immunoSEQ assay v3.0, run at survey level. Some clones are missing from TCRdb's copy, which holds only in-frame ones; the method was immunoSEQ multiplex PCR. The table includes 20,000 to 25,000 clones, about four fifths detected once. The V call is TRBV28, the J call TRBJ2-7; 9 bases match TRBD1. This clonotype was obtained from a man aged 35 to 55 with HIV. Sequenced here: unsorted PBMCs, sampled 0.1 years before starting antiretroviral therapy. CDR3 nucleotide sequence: TGTGCCAGCGCTCCCGGGACAGGGCTATACGAGCAGTACTTC. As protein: CASAPGTGLYEQYF.